This T cell receptor beta chain was observed in a study of shared clonotypes between healthy human individuals. CDR3 length: 13 residues. V was cut by 3 bases and J by 8 bases, with 11 bases left in between. Per germline, CDR1 SGDLS and CDR2 YYNGEE. Note on this clone: Its antigen is currently unknown.

The method was immunoSEQ multiplex PCR; TCRdb's version includes in-frame clones alone and lacks a portion of them. The sample consists of more than 850,000 clones, 70% to 80% of them appearing once. Broader study findings: Of the naive CD4 clonotypes, roughly 5.5% were shared across a handful of donors.

The chain combines TRBV9 with TRBJ1-4, with no clear D. Material for sequencing was memory CD4+ T cells from PBMCs. Noted subset: CD45RA-negative fraction. This sequence was found in a man aged 18 to 35 in good health. Some clones in this sample may be carry-over from other donors' samples. The chain's CDR3 is CASSGGAGEKLFF. The CDR3 bases are TGTGCCAGCAGCGGGGGAGCGGGGGAAAAACTGTTTTTT.